Each of the 23 T cell receptor beta chains below was sequenced from the same sample in a study of T-cell reconstitution after alpha-beta-depleted transplantation in children. Molecular barcoding with unique molecular identifiers was used for the TCRbeta library. MiXCR, applied by TCRdb to the PCR reads, yields one record per CDR3 protein. The sample holds around 600,000 distinct CDR3 sequences, roughly 23% seen once. The sample here was PBMCs, mostly from graft donor cells, taken 360 days after TCRalphabeta/CD19-depleted stem cell transplant. These TCRs come from a boy under two years old who had a stem cell transplant for acute myeloid leukemia, so the T cells may come from the graft donor.

This clonotype came up a few times. The chain carries TRBV20-1 and TRBJ2-3, with 9 bases lining up with TRBD2. V trimming: 1 base; J trimming: 2 bases; junction bases outside the gene matches: 1. Germline values: CDR1 DFQATT, CDR2 SNEGSKA (reference sequence). This CDR3 has 14 amino acids. CDR3 region: CSARASGVTDTQYF. CDR3 nucleotide sequence: TGCAGTGCTAGAGCTAGCGGGGTCACAGATACGCAGTATTTT.

A few counts support this clonotype. V gene TRBV7-9 combines with J gene TRBJ2-3; TRBD1 aligns across 7 bases. The CDR3 is 13 residues long. Germline V gene lookup returns CDR1 SEHNR and CDR2 FQNEAQ (reference sequence). Trimming at V came to 4 bases and at J to 6 bases, leaving 4 bases not matched to a gene. This CDR3 reads CASSWGQLDTQYF. The DNA for the CDR3 is TGTGCCAGCAGCTGGGGACAGCTCGATACGCAGTATTTT.

This clonotype was picked up a small number of times. The chain joins TRBV29-1 to TRBJ1-1; D is undetermined. The CDR3 is made up of 14 amino acids. CDR1 is SQVTM and CDR2 is ANQGSEA in the germline V gene. Trimming stripped 7 bases from V and 2 bases from J, with 17 bases between. The CDR3 bases are TGCAGCGCTGCTCGAGCCCTTGGAAACACTGAAGCTTTCTTT. Translating it yields CSAARALGNTEAFF.

This clonotype was observed at least ten times. The chain links TRBV6-5 to TRBJ2-3, with D maybe TRBD2 (7 bases). CDR1 and CDR2 from the germline V gene are MNHEY and SVGAGI. V was shortened by 0 bases and J by 3 bases, with 19 bases between the two germline ends. CDR3 length equals 18 residues. CDR3: CASSYSKGRGGLTDTQYF. The CDR3 DNA is TGTGCCAGCAGTTACTCGAAGGGGAGGGGGGGCTTGACAGATACGCAGTATTTT.

J is TRBJ2-1 and V is TRBV5-1; D is unclear. CDR1 is SGHRS and CDR2 is YFSETQ in the germline V gene. This CDR3 is 13 amino acids long. V dropped 4 bases and J dropped 4 bases, with 9 bases sitting between them. CDR3 sequence: CASSRVSYNEQFF. The CDR3 DNA reads TGCGCCAGCAGCCGGGTCAGTTACAATGAGCAGTTCTTC. Variable domain in full (rest from reference TRBV5-1 and TRBJ2-1): KAGVTQTPRYLIKTRGQQVTLSCSPISGHRSVSWYQQTPGQGLQFLFEYFSETQRNKGNFPGRFSGRQFSNSRSEMNVSTLELGDSALYLCASSRVSYNEQFFGPGTRLTVL.

This clonotype was observed a handful of times. The chain employs TRBV10-3 and TRBJ1-1; D gene ambiguous. Trimming took off 0 bases at V and 0 bases at J, with 5 bases between the two ends. CDR3 size: 14 residues. Germline V CDR1 and CDR2: ENHRY, SYGVKD. The CDR3, as DNA: TGTGCCATCAGTGAGTCGCAGGTGAACACTGAAGCTTTCTTT. This translates into CAISESQVNTEAFF.

The V gene is TRBV11-2, the J gene TRBJ1-1, with D perhaps matching TRBD1 (5 bases). V was clipped by 1 base and J by 6 bases, with 9 bases between them. The CDR3 contains 13 residues. Germline values: CDR1 SGHAT, CDR2 FQNNGV. The CDR3 loop reads CASSLAGPSEAFF. CDR3 bases: TGTGCCAGCAGCTTAGCGGGACCCTCTGAAGCTTTCTTT.

This chain joins TRBV7-8 and TRBJ1-1; D call uncertain. Trimming removed 5 bases at V and 1 base at J, with 14 bases between. From germline, CDR1 is SGHVS and CDR2 FQNEAQ. This CDR3 contains 15 residues. The CDR3 spells CASSPLGSWNTEAFF. As DNA, the CDR3 is TGTGCCAGCAGCCCCTTAGGGTCCTGGAACACTGAAGCTTTCTTT.

In this sample, this clonotype turned up many times. This rearrangement joins TRBV20-1 to TRBJ1-5; possibly TRBD1 for D (5 bases). V was clipped by 4 bases and J by 8 bases, with 15 bases between them. Germline V gene data show CDR1 as DFQATT and CDR2 as SNEGSKA (reference sequence). The CDR3 consists of 13 residues. CDR3 nucleotide sequence: TGCAGTGCTACTAGCAGGGAGCCGGAGCCCCAGCATTTT. As protein: CSATSREPEPQHF.

In its sample, this clonotype was seen a few times. The chain couples TRBV20-1 to TRBJ1-1; D might be TRBD1 (5 bases). V lost 3 bases and J 3 bases, leaving 14 bases between the germline ends. Germline V gene sequence: CDR1 DFQATT, CDR2 SNEGSKA (reference sequence). The CDR3 has 14 amino acids. The CDR3 region has the DNA TGCAGTGCTAGGGGGGACGTGGGGGACACTGAAGCTTTCTTT. It yields the protein CSARGDVGDTEAFF.

This chain links TRBV5-1 with TRBJ2-3, with TRBD1 identical over 8 bases. CDR1 is SGHRS, CDR2 YFSETQ, per germline. This CDR3 region has 12 residues. After removal of 4 bases from V and 11 bases from J, the junction contained 6 bases not matched to a gene. In nucleotides, the CDR3 is TGCGCCAGCAGCCCGGACAGGGTTAAGCAGTATTTT. Amino acid sequence: CASSPDRVKQYF. Full variable domain (missing parts from reference TRBV5-1 and TRBJ2-3): KAGVTQTPRYLIKTRGQQVTLSCSPISGHRSVSWYQQTPGQGLQFLFEYFSETQRNKGNFPGRFSGRQFSNSRSEMNVSTLELGDSALYLCASSPDRVKQYFGPGTRLTVL.

This clonotype was recorded many times. The chain links TRBV29-1 to TRBJ1-1; 7 positions match TRBD1. Germline V CDR1 and CDR2: SQVTM, ANQGSEA. The CDR3 is 13 residues long. V dropped 7 bases and J dropped 1; count of bases not matched to a gene: 6. CDR3 DNA: TGCAGCGCACCGGGACAGCAGAACACTGAAGCTTTCTTT. It codes for CSAPGQQNTEAFF.

The chain has TRBV7-9 and TRBJ1-1; no firm D call. The CDR3 runs 16 residues. The germline V and J ends were trimmed by 5 bases and 2 bases, with 18 bases remaining between them. Germline V CDR1 and CDR2: SEHNR, FQNEAQ (reference sequence). Here the CDR3 reads CASSPLYVAVNTEAFF. The DNA of the CDR3 is TGTGCCAGCAGCCCTCTATATGTGGCGGTTAACACTGAAGCTTTCTTT.

V gene TRBV20-1 combines with J gene TRBJ2-3, with D tentatively TRBD2 (6 bases). Trimming pared 6 bases from V and 0 bases from J, leaving 10 bases between. Germline lookup yields CDR1 DFQATT and CDR2 SNEGSKA (reference sequence). The CDR3 sequence is 13 residues long. CDR3 sequence (DNA): TGCAGTGCGGGAGCGGGTAGCACAGATACGCAGTATTTT. This sequence encodes CSAGAGSTDTQYF.

The V call is TRBV14, the J call TRBJ1-4; no clear D gene. This CDR3 region has 12 residues. The germline V gene has CDR1 SGHDN and CDR2 FVKESK. V was cut by 1 base and J by 7 bases, with 4 bases left in between. The CDR3 is CASSQGVEKLFF. CDR3 nucleotides: TGTGCCAGCAGCCAAGGGGTTGAAAAACTGTTTTTT.

This clonotype was counted ten times or more. This chain uses TRBV3-1 with TRBJ2-7; D not resolved. The CDR3 is made up of 18 amino acids. The V and J ends lost 4 bases and 0 bases respectively, with 22 bases between them. The V gene's germline CDR1 is LGHDT and CDR2 YNNKEL (reference sequence). CDR3 sequence: CASSLPTLETESSYEQYV. The CDR3 nucleotides are TGTGCCAGCAGCCTACCTACCCTAGAGACGGAAAGCTCCTACGAGCAGTACGTC.

This clonotype was observed many times. The chain is built from TRBV20-1 and TRBJ1-1, with a possible D match to TRBD1 (5 bases). The germline V gene has CDR1 DFQATT and CDR2 SNEGSKA (reference sequence). The CDR3 is made up of 12 amino acids. Trimming shortened V by 5 bases and J by 10 bases, and 17 bases separated the two germline ends. CDR3 protein: CSAPLWGRVAFF. The CDR3 DNA reads as TGCAGTGCTCCTCTGTGGGGCAGGGTAGCTTTCTTT.

This clonotype was picked up a small number of times. The chain combines TRBV14 with TRBJ1-1, with 10 positions matching TRBD1. The trim removed 4 bases at V and 4 bases at J, leaving 6 bases unmatched. From germline, CDR1 is SGHDN and CDR2 FVKESK. The CDR3 is 15 residues long. This CDR3 reads CASSPRTGGFTEAFF. The CDR3 coding sequence is TGTGCCAGCAGCCCAAGGACAGGGGGTTTCACTGAAGCTTTCTTT. Full variable domain (missing parts from reference TRBV14 and TRBJ1-1): EAGVTQFPSHSVIEKGQTVTLRCDPISGHDNLYWYRRVMGKEIKFLLHFVKESKQDESGMPNNRFLAERTGGTYSTLKVQPAELEDSGVYFCASSPRTGGFTEAFFGQGTRLTVV.

This clonotype was found a few times. The chain uses TRBV20-1 and TRBJ2-5; TRBD2 agrees at 10 bases. Germline-derived CDR1 and CDR2 are DFQATT and SNEGSKA (reference sequence). Trimming cost V 1 base and J 6 bases; bases outside gene matches: 20. The CDR3 totals 19 residues. The CDR3 protein is CSARATKGGLAATLKTQYF. In DNA form, the CDR3 reads TGCAGTGCTAGAGCTACTAAAGGTGGACTAGCGGCGACCCTGAAGACCCAGTACTTC.

This clonotype was recorded many times. The genes are TRBV5-1 and TRBJ2-3; D unresolved. This CDR3 has 15 residues. V was cut by 1 base and J by 5 bases, with 14 bases left in between. Per germline, CDR1 SGHRS and CDR2 YFSETQ. The CDR3: CASSLTTNLEDTQYF. Here the CDR3 DNA reads TGCGCCAGCAGCTTGACTACAAATTTAGAAGATACGCAGTATTTT.

This clonotype was seen once. The CDR3 here is CASSLSAGSGYEQFF. The CDR3 nucleotides read TGTGCCAGCAGCTTATCGGCGGGGTCAGGCTATGAGCAGTTCTTC. The gene calls are TRBV7-6 and TRBJ2-1, with a tentative D call TRBD2 (6 bases). Germline values: CDR1 SGHVS, CDR2 FNYEAQ. The CDR3 runs to 15 residues. V was shortened by 2 bases and J by 8 bases, with 16 bases between the two germline ends.

The sample holds many counts of this clonotype. This chain uses TRBV20-1 with TRBJ2-3, with 9 bases aligning to TRBD1. V dropped 1 base and J dropped 1; count of bases not matched to a gene: 9. Germline CDR1 DFQATT, CDR2 SNEGSKA (reference sequence). The CDR3 consists of 17 residues. CDR3 in amino acids: CSARGFTGGARTDTQYF. CDR3 nucleotide sequence: TGCAGTGCTAGAGGATTTACAGGGGGCGCCCGCACAGATACGCAGTATTTT.

V usage is TRBV10-3 and J usage is TRBJ2-1; D possibly uses TRBD1 or TRBD2 (6 bases each). Trimming shortened V by 3 bases and J by 12 bases, and 15 bases separated the two germline ends. The CDR3 contains 13 residues. Germline CDR1 and CDR2: ENHRY and SYGVKD. In nucleotides, the CDR3 is TGTGCCATCAGTGACTTGGGGGGCCATATGCAGTTCTTC. This sequence encodes CAISDLGGHMQFF.